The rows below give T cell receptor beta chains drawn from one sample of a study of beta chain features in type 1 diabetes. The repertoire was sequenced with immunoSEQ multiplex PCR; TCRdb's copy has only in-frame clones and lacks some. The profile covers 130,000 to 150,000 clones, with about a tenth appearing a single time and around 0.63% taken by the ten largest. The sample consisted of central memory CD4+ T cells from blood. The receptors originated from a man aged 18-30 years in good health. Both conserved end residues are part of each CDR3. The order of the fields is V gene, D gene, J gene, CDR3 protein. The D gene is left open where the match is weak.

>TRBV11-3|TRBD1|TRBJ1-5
CASYRQGQGNQPQHF
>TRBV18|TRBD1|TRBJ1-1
CATQATGANTEAFF
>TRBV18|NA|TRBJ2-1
CASSPPGSLNEQFF
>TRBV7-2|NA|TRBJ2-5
CASSLGGSIGETQYF
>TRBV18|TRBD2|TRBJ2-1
CASSTGGLARNEQFF
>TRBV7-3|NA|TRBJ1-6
CASSLAGWNSPLHF
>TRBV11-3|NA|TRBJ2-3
CASSLEAEGTDTQYF
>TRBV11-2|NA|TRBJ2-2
CASSPGTMAGELFF
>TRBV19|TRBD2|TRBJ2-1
CASSGSGGQRNEQFF
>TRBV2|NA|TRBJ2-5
CASKKGAIQETQYF
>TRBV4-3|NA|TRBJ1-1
CASSQLAANTEAFF
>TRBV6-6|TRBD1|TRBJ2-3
CAEGTGSTDTQYF
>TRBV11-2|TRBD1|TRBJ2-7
CASSASTGAYEQYF
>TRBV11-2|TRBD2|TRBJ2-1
CASILAGSYNEQFF
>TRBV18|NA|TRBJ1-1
CASSPPQLKMNTEAFF
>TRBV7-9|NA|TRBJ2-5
CASSLRRPGGETQYF
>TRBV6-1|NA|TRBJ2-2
CASSETNGELFF
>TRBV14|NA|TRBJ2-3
CASSQDDYFTDTQYF
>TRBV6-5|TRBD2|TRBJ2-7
CASTSGGPGEQYF
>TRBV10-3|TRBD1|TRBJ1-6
CAISGQASSYNSPLHF
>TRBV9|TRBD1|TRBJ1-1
CASSVEQGSAEAFF
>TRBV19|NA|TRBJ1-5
CASRTIGGPQHF
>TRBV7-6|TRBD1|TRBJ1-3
CASSLAGTGGGNTIYF
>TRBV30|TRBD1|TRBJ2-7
CAWGTASYEQYF
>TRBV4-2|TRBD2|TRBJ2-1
CASSQDFGGGIYNEQFF
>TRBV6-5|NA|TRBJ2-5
CASSWDWPGTQYF
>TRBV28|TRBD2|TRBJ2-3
CATRLGEGLDTQYF
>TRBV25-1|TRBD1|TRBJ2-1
CASSFGQGADEQFF
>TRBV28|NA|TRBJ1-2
CASSLQGYGYTF
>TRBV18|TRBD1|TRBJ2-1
CASSRDRRSERSYNEQFF
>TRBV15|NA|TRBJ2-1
CATSRDGGLYNEQFF
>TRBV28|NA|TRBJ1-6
CASSLLRDSYNSPLHF
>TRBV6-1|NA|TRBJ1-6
CASNSGGVNSPLHF
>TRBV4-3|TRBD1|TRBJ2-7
CASSQEPGTGPYEQYF
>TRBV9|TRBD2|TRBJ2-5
CASSVTGTSGPETQYF
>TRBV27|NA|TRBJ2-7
CASSDPWSEQYF
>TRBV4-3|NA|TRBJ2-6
CASSQEPGRQSGANVLTF
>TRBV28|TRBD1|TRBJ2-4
CASSINQQGAGNIQYF
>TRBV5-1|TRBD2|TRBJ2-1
CASSLLAGGLYNEQFF
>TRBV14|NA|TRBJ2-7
CASSQDRWYEQYF
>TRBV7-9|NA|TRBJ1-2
CASSQDLGGYTF
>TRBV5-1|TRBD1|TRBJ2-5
CASSLQGAETQYF
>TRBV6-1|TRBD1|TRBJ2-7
CASTPGQGPREQYF
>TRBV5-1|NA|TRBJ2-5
CASSLGLSGETQYF
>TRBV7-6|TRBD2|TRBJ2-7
CASSLAAGGYEQYF
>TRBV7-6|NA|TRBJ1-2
CASSLDGQLYGYTF
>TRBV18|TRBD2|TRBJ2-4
CASSPQGGKNIQYF
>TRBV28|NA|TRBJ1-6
CASSFPSSYNSPLHF
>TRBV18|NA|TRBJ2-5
CASSANGETQYF
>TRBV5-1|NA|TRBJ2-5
CASSSGAGRETQYF